This T cell receptor beta chain appears in the sequencing data of a study of cytomegalovirus exposure and HLA in healthy donors. Study-level background: Most genotyped donors, 81% of 300 to 400, had Caucasian-associated genetic ancestry.

Primers for the PCR totalled 60 Vbeta and 13 Jbeta. Per the original data handling: Unique TCR beta chains totaled some 88 million in a later count, with around 10 million of them shared. Here immunoSEQ multiplex PCR was the method, and the copy in TCRdb shows in-frame clones only, minus some. V, J and clone size were drawn from that table, and D and trimming were deduced from the DNA. Of roughly 200,000 clones listed, 75% to 90% were seen once; the top ten hold 0.71%. Concerning this clone: Its antigen remains unidentified.

General study points: Associated with cytomegalovirus, according to the listing, were 150 to 200 TCR beta chains.

This TCR derives from a boy aged 2 to 9 in good health and CMV-seronegative. Sequenced input: PBMCs.

In nucleotides, the CDR3 is TGTGCCTGGAGCCAGAGCGGGGGGGCCGGGACCCAGTACTTC. This gives the protein CAWSQSGGAGTQYF. The chain links TRBV30 to TRBJ2-5, with 10 positions matching TRBD2. V lost 3 bases, J lost 7 bases, and 8 bases stayed unmatched. The CDR3 covers 14 residues. CDR1 and CDR2 (germline): GTSNPN, SVGIG (reference sequence).